Below, 13 T cell receptor beta chains from the same sample are listed, as sequenced in a study of blood T cells in healthy people across ages. With a J-beta primer mix and a sample-barcoded 5' primer, a second PCR ran roughly 7 to 11 cycles. TCRdb re-called the 5' RACE reads through MiXCR, storing one row per CDR3 protein. The sample has 1 million to 1.2 million distinct CDR3 sequences, 35% to 40% seen once; the top ten hold approximately 14%. The sequenced material came from blood. The receptors come from a man younger than 35 in good health.

This clonotype was detected only once. V and J are TRBV12-5 and TRBJ1-4; 9 bases are a match to TRBD1. Germline CDR1 LGHNT, CDR2 FRNRAP. Trimming removed 1 base from V and 7 bases from J; junction bases left unmatched: 4. The CDR3 is 15 amino acids. The CDR3 region has the DNA TGTGCTAGTGGTTTGGGGACAGGGGAAGGTGAAAAACTGTTTTTT. Translating gives CASGLGTGEGEKLFF.

The chain carries TRBV29-1 and TRBJ1-2, with 7 bases identical to TRBD1. The CDR3 loop spans 15 amino acids. The V segment lost 7 bases and the J segment 7 bases; nucleotides outside the gene matches: 18. Germline CDR1 SQVTM, CDR2 ANQGSEA. The CDR3 region is CSASPLNRGDGGYTF. The CDR3 nucleotides are TGCAGCGCCTCTCCCCTGAACAGGGGTGATGGTGGCTACACCTTC. Variable domain in full (rest from reference TRBV29-1 and TRBJ1-2): SAVISQKPSRDICQRGTSLTIQCQVDSQVTMMFWYRQQPGQSLTLIATANQGSEATYESGFVIDKFPISRPNLTFSTLTVSNMSPEDSSIYLCSASPLNRGDGGYTFGSGTRLTVV.

The chain joins TRBV5-1 to TRBJ2-3; tentative D call: TRBD2 (6 bases). CDR3 size: 17 residues. V gave up 0 bases and J gave up 3 bases, with 17 bases separating them. Germline CDR1 SGHRS, CDR2 YFSETQ. The CDR3 DNA reads TGCGCCAGCAGCTTGGGGGCTAGCGTGTATGTAACAGATACGCAGTATTTT. Translation: CASSLGASVYVTDTQYF. The entire variable domain, with the rest obtained from reference TRBV5-1 and TRBJ2-3, is as follows: KAGVTQTPRYLIKTRGQQVTLSCSPISGHRSVSWYQQTPGQGLQFLFEYFSETQRNKGNFPGRFSGRQFSNSRSEMNVSTLELGDSALYLCASSLGASVYVTDTQYFGPGTRLTVL.

The chain joins TRBV29-1 to TRBJ1-2; TRBD1 might be the D (5 bases). Germline CDR1 reads SQVTM; CDR2 reads ANQGSEA. CDR3 length: 14 amino acids. V was clipped by 8 bases and J by 8 bases, with 24 bases between them. The CDR3 protein is CSPQRQTVPSGYTF. Here the CDR3 DNA reads TGCAGCCCCCAGAGACAGACCGTACCGTCGGGCTACACCTTC. Based on the CDR3 plus reference TRBV29-1 and TRBJ1-2, the full variable domain is SAVISQKPSRDICQRGTSLTIQCQVDSQVTMMFWYRQQPGQSLTLIATANQGSEATYESGFVIDKFPISRPNLTFSTLTVSNMSPEDSSIYLCSPQRQTVPSGYTFGSGTRLTVV.

The gene calls are TRBV20-1 and TRBJ2-5; perhaps TRBD2 as D (6 bases). There are 16 residues in the CDR3. V was cut by 0 bases and J by 5 bases, with 19 bases left in between. Germline lookup yields CDR1 DFQATT and CDR2 SNEGSKA (reference sequence). The CDR3 coding sequence is TGCAGTGCTAGAGATCTCTTGTCGGGGGATGGGGAGACCCAGTACTTC. Protein sequence: CSARDLLSGDGETQYF.

The genes are TRBV28 and TRBJ2-1; 8 nucleotides line up with TRBD1. Germline values: CDR1 MDHEN, CDR2 SYDVKM. The CDR3 covers 14 residues. Germline trimming cut 6 bases from V and 12 bases from J; bases unmatched to any gene: 13. CDR3 in DNA: TGTGCCAGCAGAATGACAGGGGCCCCCTTGGGGCAGTTCTTC. Its translation: CASRMTGAPLGQFF.

The chain has TRBV27 and TRBJ2-3, with 8 bases aligning to TRBD1. The CDR3 length is 14 residues. After removal of 6 bases from V and 5 bases from J, the junction contained 7 bases not matched to a gene. Germline loops: CDR1 MNHEY, CDR2 SMNVEV (reference sequence). The CDR3 is CASRFSQGGDTQYF. The CDR3 region has the DNA TGTGCCAGCAGGTTTTCACAGGGGGGAGATACGCAGTATTTT.

CDR3 amino acids: CASSEEGIDYGYTF. As DNA, the CDR3 is TGTGCCAGCAGCGAAGAGGGGATTGACTATGGCTACACCTTC. The J gene is TRBJ1-2, the V gene TRBV9, with a possible D match to TRBD1 (5 bases). Deletions cut 3 bases from V and 3 bases from J, with 12 bases between. The CDR3 consists of 14 residues. Germline V gene data show CDR1 as SGDLS and CDR2 as YYNGEE.

This clonotype was found a few times. The rearrangement links TRBV20-1 to TRBJ2-3; D is uncertain. The CDR3 loop spans 14 amino acids. Trimming took 5 bases from V and 0 from J, leaving 12 bases between them. Germline CDR1 reads DFQATT; CDR2 reads SNEGSKA (reference sequence). CDR3 DNA: TGCAGTGCTCCGGGCCCGACGAGCACAGATACGCAGTATTTT. This codes for CSAPGPTSTDTQYF.

With respect to this clonotype: This could be a read error, since a much larger clone is one nucleotide away. This rearrangement joins TRBV7-2 to TRBJ2-3; D might be TRBD2 (5 bases). V was shortened by 2 bases and J by 11 bases, with 17 bases between the two germline ends. The CDR3 consists of 14 residues. Germline assignment: CDR1 SGHTA and CDR2 FQGNSA. The CDR3 DNA is TGTGCCAGCAGCTTATCTGCCTCTGGAGGTGTGCAGTATTTT. It yields the protein CASSLSASGGVQYF.

This clonotype was counted only a few times. This may be a read error, as it is one base from a much larger clone. J is TRBJ2-1 and V is TRBV7-2, with D uncertain. Germline values: CDR1 SGHTA, CDR2 FQGNSA. The V and J ends lost 1 base and 5 bases respectively, with 9 bases between them. This CDR3 region has 14 residues. This CDR3 reads CASSLGGVHNEQFF. CDR3 DNA sequence: TGTGCCAGCAGCTTAGGTGGCGTGCACAATGAGCAGTTCTTC.

This chain links TRBV7-2 with TRBJ2-3; 10 positions match TRBD2. The CDR3 totals 18 residues. J was trimmed by 4 bases and V by 3 bases; bases with no gene match: 13. Germline CDR1 and CDR2: SGHTA and FQGNSA. In nucleotides, the CDR3 is TGTGCCAGCAGCTTTAGGTCCGCAACTAGCGGGGTTTCAGATACGCAGTATTTT. Protein product: CASSFRSATSGVSDTQYF.

J is TRBJ2-5 and V is TRBV2; 8 nucleotides match TRBD2. Germline loops: CDR1 SNHLY, CDR2 FYNNEI. CDR3 length equals 14 residues. The V and J ends lost 8 bases and 11 bases, in that order; junction bases with no gene match: 16. CDR3 DNA sequence: TGTGCCAGCGATTTCGGTAGCGGGGTGGGTGAGCAGTACTTC. Translating gives CASDFGSGVGEQYF.